Sequencing of this TCR beta chain was carried out in a study of blood T cells in healthy people across ages. Study overall: About one barcoded beta molecule was captured per two T cells (by template switching). Study-wide results and caveats: Relative to aged donors, long-lived donors carried more naive CD4+ cells and displayed higher diversity.

This clonotype occurred a few times. Its antigen is currently unknown. Donors ranged from about 6 to 90 years old and were healthy Caucasians in Russia. The CDR3 has 15 amino acids. Germline assignment: CDR1 SGHDT and CDR2 YYEEEE. Then a second PCR, running roughly 7 to 11 cycles, was carried out with a sample-barcoded 5' primer and a J-beta primer mix. Template switching added a 12-random-nucleotide identifier to every cDNA molecule. One entry per CDR3 protein, called by TCRdb with MiXCR from the 5' RACE reads. Among hundreds of thousands of distinct CDR3 sequences listed, 21% were seen once. The sequenced sample consisted of blood. The rearrangement joins TRBV5-6 to TRBJ2-1, with D perhaps matching TRBD1 or TRBD2 (5 bases each). The J call may be mistaken, given a closer DNA end match to TRBJ2-7. The TCR was taken from a man in his sixties or seventies in good health. For the CDR3, the DNA is TGTGCCAGCAGCTCGAGGGGACGTCGGGGCTATGAGCAGTACTTC. As protein: CASSSRGRRGYEQYF.